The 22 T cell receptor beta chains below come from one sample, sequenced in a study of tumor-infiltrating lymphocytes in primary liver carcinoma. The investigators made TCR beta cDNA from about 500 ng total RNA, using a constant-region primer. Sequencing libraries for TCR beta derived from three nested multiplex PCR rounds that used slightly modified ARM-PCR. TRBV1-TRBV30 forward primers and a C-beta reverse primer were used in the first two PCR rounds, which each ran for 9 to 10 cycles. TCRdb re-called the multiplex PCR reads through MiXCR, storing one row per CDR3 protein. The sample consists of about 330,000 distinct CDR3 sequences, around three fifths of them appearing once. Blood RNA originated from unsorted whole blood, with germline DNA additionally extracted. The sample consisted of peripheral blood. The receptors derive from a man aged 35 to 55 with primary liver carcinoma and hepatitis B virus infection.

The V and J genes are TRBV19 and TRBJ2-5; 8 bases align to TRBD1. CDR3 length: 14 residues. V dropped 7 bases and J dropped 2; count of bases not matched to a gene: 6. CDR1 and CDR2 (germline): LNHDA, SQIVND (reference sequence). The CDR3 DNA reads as TGTGCCAGTAACGAGGACAGGGCGCAAGAGACCCAGTACTTC. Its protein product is CASNEDRAQETQYF.

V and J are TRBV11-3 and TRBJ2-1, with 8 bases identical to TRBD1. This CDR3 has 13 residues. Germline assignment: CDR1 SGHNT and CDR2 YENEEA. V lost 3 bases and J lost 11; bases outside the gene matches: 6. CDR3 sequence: CASSLTGVDKQFF. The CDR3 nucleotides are TGTGCCAGCAGCTTGACAGGGGTCGATAAGCAGTTCTTC. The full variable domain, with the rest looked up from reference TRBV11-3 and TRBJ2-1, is EAGVVQSPRYKIIEKKQPVAFWCNPISGHNTLYWYLQNLGQGPELLIRYENEEAVDDSQLPKDRFSAERLKGVDSTLKIQPAELGDSAVYLCASSLTGVDKQFFGPGTRLTVL.

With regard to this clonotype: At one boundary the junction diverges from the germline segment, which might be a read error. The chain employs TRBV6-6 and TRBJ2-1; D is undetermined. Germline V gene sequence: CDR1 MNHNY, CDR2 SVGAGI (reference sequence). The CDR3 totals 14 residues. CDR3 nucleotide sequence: TGTGTCAGCAGCCTTAAGGGAAGGATAGATGAGCAGTTCTTC. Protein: CVSSLKGRIDEQFF.

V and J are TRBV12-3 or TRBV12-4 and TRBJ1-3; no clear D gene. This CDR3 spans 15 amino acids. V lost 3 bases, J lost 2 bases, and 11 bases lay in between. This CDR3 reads CASSLGGFAGNTIYF. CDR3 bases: TGTGCCAGCAGTTTGGGAGGGTTCGCTGGAAACACCATATATTTT.

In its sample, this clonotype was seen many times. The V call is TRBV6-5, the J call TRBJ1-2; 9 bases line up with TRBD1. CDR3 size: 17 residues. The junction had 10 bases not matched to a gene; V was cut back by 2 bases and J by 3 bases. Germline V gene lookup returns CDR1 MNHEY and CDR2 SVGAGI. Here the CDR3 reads CASSYVRTGGQDYGYTF. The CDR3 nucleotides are TGTGCCAGCAGTTACGTTAGAACAGGGGGCCAGGACTATGGCTACACCTTC.

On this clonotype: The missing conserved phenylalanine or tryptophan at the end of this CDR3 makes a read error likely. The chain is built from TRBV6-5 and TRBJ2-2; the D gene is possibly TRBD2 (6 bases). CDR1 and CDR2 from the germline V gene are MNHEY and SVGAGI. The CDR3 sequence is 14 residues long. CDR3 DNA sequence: TGTGCGCACAGGTCGGGAGCGAACACCGGGGGGCTGTTTTTA. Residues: CAHRSGANTGGLFL.

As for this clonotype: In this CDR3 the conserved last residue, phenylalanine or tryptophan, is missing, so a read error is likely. DNA of the CDR3: TGTGCCAGCAGCGAATATAGCGGGCGGCCCTACGAGCAGTACCTC. Protein: CASSEYSGRPYEQYL. V gene TRBV14 combines with J gene TRBJ2-7; 7 bases align to TRBD2. CDR3 length equals 15 residues. Trimming removed 5 bases from V and 2 bases from J; junction bases left unmatched: 9. Germline V gives CDR1 SGHDN, CDR2 FVKESK.

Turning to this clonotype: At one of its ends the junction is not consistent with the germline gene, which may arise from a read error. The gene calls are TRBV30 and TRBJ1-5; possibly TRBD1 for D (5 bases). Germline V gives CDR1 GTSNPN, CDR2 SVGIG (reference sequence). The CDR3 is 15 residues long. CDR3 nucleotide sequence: TGTGCCTGGAGCCGTGGGGCAGATAGCAATCAGCCCAAGCATTTT. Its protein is CAWSRGADSNQPKHF.

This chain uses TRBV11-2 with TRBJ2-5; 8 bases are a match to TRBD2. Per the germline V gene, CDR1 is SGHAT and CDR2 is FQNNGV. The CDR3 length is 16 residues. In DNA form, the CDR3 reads TGTGTCAACAGCCAAGCTCCTGGCGGGGGGAAAGAGACCCAGTACTTC. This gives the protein CVNSQAPGGGKETQYF.

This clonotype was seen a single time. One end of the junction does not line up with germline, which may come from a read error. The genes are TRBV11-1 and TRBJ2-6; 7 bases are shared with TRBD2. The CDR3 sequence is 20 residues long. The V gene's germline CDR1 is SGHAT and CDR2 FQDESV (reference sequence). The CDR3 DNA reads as TGTGCCAGCAGCCCCTCCCGCAAGGACATTTGGGACTATGGGGTCAACGTCCTGACTTTC. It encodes CASSPSRKDIWDYGVNVLTF.

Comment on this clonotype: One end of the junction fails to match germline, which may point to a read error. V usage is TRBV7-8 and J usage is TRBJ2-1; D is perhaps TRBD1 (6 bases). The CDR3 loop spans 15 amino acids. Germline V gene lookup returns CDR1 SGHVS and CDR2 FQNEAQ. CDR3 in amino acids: CASSPTGSSYNGQFF. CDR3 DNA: TGTGCCAGCAGCCCAACAGGGAGCTCCTACAATGGGCAGTTCTTC.

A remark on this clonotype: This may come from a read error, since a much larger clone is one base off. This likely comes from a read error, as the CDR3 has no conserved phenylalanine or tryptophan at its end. CDR3 loop: CASSSGGSNTDTQYL. DNA of the CDR3: TGTGCCAGCAGTTCTGGGGGTTCCAACACAGATACGCAGTATCTT. V gene TRBV12-3 or TRBV12-4 combines with J gene TRBJ2-3; D tentatively reads TRBD1 or TRBD2 (5 bases each). V lost 4 bases and J 2 bases, leaving 13 bases between the germline ends. The CDR3 has 15 residues.

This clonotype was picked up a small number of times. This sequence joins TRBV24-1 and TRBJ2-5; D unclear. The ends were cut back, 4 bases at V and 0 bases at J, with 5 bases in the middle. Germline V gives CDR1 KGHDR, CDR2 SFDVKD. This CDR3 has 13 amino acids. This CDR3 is CATSDTNQETQYF. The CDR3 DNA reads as TGTGCCACCAGTGACACGAACCAAGAGACCCAGTACTTC.

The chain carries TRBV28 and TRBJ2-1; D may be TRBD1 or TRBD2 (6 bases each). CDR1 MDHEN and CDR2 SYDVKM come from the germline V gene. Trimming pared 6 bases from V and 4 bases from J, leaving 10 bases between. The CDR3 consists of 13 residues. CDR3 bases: TGTGCCAGCAGAGGAGGGGGATACAATGAGCAGTTCTTC. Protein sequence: CASRGGGYNEQFF.

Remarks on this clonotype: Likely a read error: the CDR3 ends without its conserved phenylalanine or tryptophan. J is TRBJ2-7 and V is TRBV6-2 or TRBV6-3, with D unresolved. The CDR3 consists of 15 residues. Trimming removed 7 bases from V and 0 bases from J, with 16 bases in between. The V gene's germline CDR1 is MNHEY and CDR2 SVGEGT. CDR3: CASTPGPISSYEQYL. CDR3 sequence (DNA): TGTGCCAGCACACCAGGACCGATTAGCTCCTACGAGCAGTACCTC.

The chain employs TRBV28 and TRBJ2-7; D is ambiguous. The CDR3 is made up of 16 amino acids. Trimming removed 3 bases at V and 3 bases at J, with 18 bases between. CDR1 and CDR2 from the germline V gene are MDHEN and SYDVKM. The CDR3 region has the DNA TGTGCCAGCAGTTTTACCGTCTCCCATTCCGACTACGAGCAGTACTTC. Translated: CASSFTVSHSDYEQYF.

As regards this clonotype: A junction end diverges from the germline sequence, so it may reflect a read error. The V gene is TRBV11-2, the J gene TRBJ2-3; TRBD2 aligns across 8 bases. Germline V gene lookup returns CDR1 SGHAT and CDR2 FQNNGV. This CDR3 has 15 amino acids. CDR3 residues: CDSSPEWAGGGTQYF. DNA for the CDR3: TGTGACAGCAGCCCCGAGTGGGCGGGAGGAGGTACGCAGTATTTT.

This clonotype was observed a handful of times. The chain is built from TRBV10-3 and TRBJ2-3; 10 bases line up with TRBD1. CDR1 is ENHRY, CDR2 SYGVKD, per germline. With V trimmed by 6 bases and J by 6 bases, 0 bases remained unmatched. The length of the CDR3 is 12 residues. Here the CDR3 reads CAIRDRGDTQYF. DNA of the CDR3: TGTGCCATCAGGGACAGGGGGGATACGCAGTATTTT.

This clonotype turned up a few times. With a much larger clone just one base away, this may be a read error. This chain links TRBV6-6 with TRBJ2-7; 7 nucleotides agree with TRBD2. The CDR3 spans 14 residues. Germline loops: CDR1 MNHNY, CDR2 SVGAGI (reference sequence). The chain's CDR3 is CTSSYSRERHEQYF. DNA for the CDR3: TGTACCAGCAGTTACTCGCGGGAGAGACACGAGCAGTACTTC.

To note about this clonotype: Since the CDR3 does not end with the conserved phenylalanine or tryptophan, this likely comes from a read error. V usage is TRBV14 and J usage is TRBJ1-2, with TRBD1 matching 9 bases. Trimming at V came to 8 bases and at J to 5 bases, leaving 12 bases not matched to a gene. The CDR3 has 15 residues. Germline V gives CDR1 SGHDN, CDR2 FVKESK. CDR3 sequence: CASADRGDGIYGYTS. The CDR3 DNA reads TGTGCCAGCGCGGACAGGGGCGATGGGATATATGGCTACACCTCC.

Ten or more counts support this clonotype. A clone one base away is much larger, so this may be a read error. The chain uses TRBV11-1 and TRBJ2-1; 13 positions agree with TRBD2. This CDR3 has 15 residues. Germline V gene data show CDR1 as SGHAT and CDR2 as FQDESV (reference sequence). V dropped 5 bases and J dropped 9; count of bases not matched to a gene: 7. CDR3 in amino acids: CASSDGLAGDSEQFF. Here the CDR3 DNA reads TGTGCCAGCAGCGACGGACTAGCGGGAGATAGTGAGCAGTTCTTC.

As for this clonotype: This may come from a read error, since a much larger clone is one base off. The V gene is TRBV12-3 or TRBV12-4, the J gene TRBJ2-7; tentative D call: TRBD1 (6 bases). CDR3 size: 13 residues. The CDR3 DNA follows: TGTGCCAGCAGTTTTAATCAGGGGTACGAGCAGCACTTC. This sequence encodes CASSFNQGYEQHF.